Following are 30 T cell receptor beta chains from one sample sequenced in a study of T-cell memory formation after mild COVID-19. TCRdb re-called the 5' RACE reads with MiXCR, one entry per CDR3 protein. The sample has approximately 410,000 distinct CDR3 sequences, more than 20% seen once. The sequenced material came from PBMCs or a T cell subset sorted from them (not recorded which). These receptors all come from an adult woman who had mild COVID-19 (a few samples of this study predate the infection). Cell type and time point are not known.

The V gene is TRBV4-3, the J gene TRBJ1-2, with a possible D match to TRBD1 (5 bases). CDR1 and CDR2 from the germline V gene are LGHNA and YSLEER. CDR3 length equals 15 residues. Trimming took off 2 bases at V and 7 bases at J, with 17 bases between the two ends. In DNA form, the CDR3 reads TGCGCCAGCAGCCAACCCCGGGACCCTGAAGGTGGCTACACCTTC. It encodes CASSQPRDPEGGYTF.

This clonotype has just a few counts. J is TRBJ2-3 and V is TRBV3-1; 8 bases fit TRBD2. This CDR3 has 20 residues. The germline CDR1 and CDR2 sequences are LGHDT and YNNKEL (reference sequence). V was clipped by 0 bases and J by 4 bases; unmatched bases: 18. The CDR3 is CASSQEKRGGVFRLPDTQYF. DNA for the CDR3: TGTGCCAGCAGCCAAGAGAAACGGGGGGGCGTTTTTCGACTGCCAGATACGCAGTATTTT.

This clonotype was seen more than once but under ten times. This chain connects TRBV2 to TRBJ2-2; D is undetermined. Trimming removed 4 bases from V and 3 bases from J, with 3 bases in between. CDR1 is SNHLY and CDR2 is FYNNEI in the germline V gene. The CDR3 covers 12 residues. The CDR3 nucleotides read TGTGCCAGCAGTGCCGACACCGGGGAGCTGTTTTTT. The encoded protein is CASSADTGELFF.

This rearrangement joins TRBV24-1 to TRBJ2-1; D could derive from TRBD1 or TRBD2 (5 bases each). V lost 10 bases and J 0 bases, leaving 15 bases between the germline ends. The V gene's germline CDR1 is KGHDR and CDR2 SFDVKD. This CDR3 comprises 15 residues. Here the CDR3 DNA reads TGTGCCACGAGGCCGGCAGGGAGCTCCTACAATGAGCAGTTCTTC. Encoded protein: CATRPAGSSYNEQFF.

Many counts were recorded for this clonotype. The gene calls are TRBV12-3 or TRBV12-4 and TRBJ1-1, with D unresolved. The CDR3 length is 14 residues. V shed 2 bases and J shed 3 bases, with 10 bases lying between them. CDR3 sequence: CASSLQEVHTEAFF. Written as DNA, the CDR3 is TGTGCCAGCAGTTTACAGGAAGTTCACACTGAAGCTTTCTTT.

The chain links TRBV29-1 to TRBJ2-1, with D possibly TRBD1 on 7 matching bases. Germline V CDR1 and CDR2: SQVTM, ANQGSEA. CDR3 size: 14 residues. The V end was cut by 4 bases, the J end by 3 bases, with 13 bases between. The CDR3 is CSVVGRGVYNEQFF. CDR3 DNA: TGCAGCGTTGTCGGCAGGGGGGTCTACAATGAGCAGTTCTTC.

The sample holds a few counts of this clonotype. The genes are TRBV11-2 and TRBJ1-2, with TRBD1 as a possible D gene (5 bases). Germline V gives CDR1 SGHAT, CDR2 FQNNGV. The CDR3 is made up of 12 amino acids. V lost 5 bases to trimming and J lost 5 bases, with 9 bases between them. CDR3 nucleotides: TGTGCCAGCAGCACAGGCCTATATGGCTACACCTTC. Protein: CASSTGLYGYTF. The full variable domain, with the rest looked up from reference TRBV11-2 and TRBJ1-2, is EAGVAQSPRYKIIEKRQSVAFWCNPISGHATLYWYQQILGQGPKLLIQFQNNGVVDDSQLPKDRFSAERLKGVDSTLKIQPAKLEDSAVYLCASSTGLYGYTFGSGTRLTVV.

This clonotype was seen only a few times. The chain links TRBV5-1 to TRBJ2-6, with D possibly called TRBD1 or TRBD2 (5 bases each). V shed 0 bases and J shed 0 bases, with 13 bases lying between them. Germline V CDR1 and CDR2: SGHRS, YFSETQ. There are 18 residues in the CDR3. DNA for the CDR3: TGCGCCAGCAGCTTGGTTTGGACACTAGACTCTGGGGCCAACGTCCTGACTTTC. Encoded protein: CASSLVWTLDSGANVLTF.

The rearrangement links TRBV4-1 to TRBJ1-4; no reliable D call. The CDR3 runs 16 residues. Trimming stripped 2 bases from V and 3 bases from J, with 13 bases between. Germline CDR1 reads MGHRA; CDR2 reads YSYEKL. The CDR3 reads CASSQPKWGANEKLFF. The CDR3 DNA sequence: TGCGCCAGCAGCCAACCTAAATGGGGTGCTAATGAAAAACTGTTTTTT.

This clonotype was seen only a few times. The chain recombines TRBV7-6 with TRBJ2-7; 11 bases are a match to TRBD2. Germline CDR1 and CDR2: SGHVS and FNYEAQ. The V segment lost 2 bases and the J segment 7 bases; nucleotides outside the gene matches: 4. CDR3 length: 14 amino acids. DNA of the CDR3: TGTGCCAGCAGCTTAACTAGCGGGAGTGGGGAGCAGTACTTC. The encoded protein is CASSLTSGSGEQYF.

This clonotype was seen only a few times. This chain links TRBV7-9 with TRBJ2-1; D is unresolved. The germline V and J ends were trimmed by 5 bases and 0 bases, with 14 bases remaining between them. Germline V gene data show CDR1 as SEHNR and CDR2 as FQNEAQ (reference sequence). This CDR3 is built from 16 residues. The CDR3 region has the DNA TGTGCCAGCAGCCCACGGGTCCCGAGCTCCTACAATGAGCAGTTCTTC. Its protein is CASSPRVPSSYNEQFF.

There are a few counts of this clonotype. This chain joins TRBV6-5 and TRBJ2-2; D uncertain. With 2 bases removed from V and 4 bases from J, the gap between germline ends came to 11 bases. The CDR3 contains 15 residues. Germline loops: CDR1 MNHEY, CDR2 SVGAGI. The chain's CDR3 is CASSYGARPTGELFF. CDR3 sequence (DNA): TGTGCCAGCAGTTACGGAGCCCGCCCCACCGGGGAGCTGTTTTTT.

This clonotype was counted a few times. The gene calls are TRBV5-6 and TRBJ2-5, with D perhaps assigned TRBD1 or TRBD2 (5 bases each). The V end was cut by 6 bases, the J end by 5 bases, with 17 bases between. The CDR3 spans 14 residues. CDR1 and CDR2 (germline): SGHDT, YYEEEE. DNA for the CDR3: TGTGCCAGCACCGACGAGGGGTATGGGGAGACCCAGTACTTC. Its translation: CASTDEGYGETQYF.

This clonotype was seen at least ten times. The CDR3 DNA is TGCGCCAGCAGCTTGGCATTGGGACGAACAGATACGCAGTATTTT. This encodes CASSLALGRTDTQYF. The chain uses TRBV5-1 and TRBJ2-3, with D perhaps TRBD1 or TRBD2 (5 bases each). V lost 0 bases and J lost 3, with 11 bases in between. Germline CDR1 SGHRS, CDR2 YFSETQ. The CDR3 runs 15 residues.

V is TRBV3-1 and J is TRBJ2-5; 8 nucleotides line up with TRBD2. V shed 2 bases, J shed 4 bases, and the junction held 6 bases outside the gene matches. The CDR3 length is 15 residues. Germline CDR1 is LGHDT and CDR2 is YNNKEL (reference sequence). The CDR3 here is CASSQRAGGRETQYF. CDR3 DNA: TGTGCCAGCAGCCAACGGGCGGGAGGCCGAGAGACCCAGTACTTC.

This clonotype was counted only a few times. The chain is built from TRBV10-3 and TRBJ2-5; TRBD1 matches at 10 bases. CDR1 ENHRY and CDR2 SYGVKD come from the germline V gene. The CDR3 length is 15 residues. Trimming removed 3 bases from V and 2 bases from J; junction bases left unmatched: 3. CDR3: CAISELGQGQETQYF. As DNA, the CDR3 is TGTGCCATCAGTGAACTGGGACAGGGGCAAGAGACCCAGTACTTC.

The chain has TRBV6-1 and TRBJ1-2, with 10 bases identical to TRBD1. CDR1 is MNHNS, CDR2 SASEGT, per germline. V lost 1 base and J lost 6; bases outside the gene matches: 8. The CDR3 length is 16 residues. The CDR3 coding sequence is TGTGCCAGCAGTGAAGGGCTGCGGACAGGGGGAAATGGCTACACCTTC. Encoded protein: CASSEGLRTGGNGYTF.

V and J are TRBV20-1 and TRBJ2-4; TRBD1 might be the D (5 bases). With 4 bases removed from V and 6 bases from J, the gap between germline ends came to 16 bases. CDR3 length equals 14 residues. Germline V gene data show CDR1 as DFQATT and CDR2 as SNEGSKA (reference sequence). The DNA for the CDR3 is TGCAGTGCTAAGTTATCATGGGGCTTAAACATTCAGTACTTC. Residues: CSAKLSWGLNIQYF.

The V gene is TRBV4-2, the J gene TRBJ2-3; D is ambiguous. Germline-derived CDR1 and CDR2 are LGHNA and YNFKEQ. The V end lost 1 base, the J end lost 0 bases, and 11 bases lay between the germline ends. The CDR3 spans 16 residues. The CDR3 region is CASSQGISPSTDTQYF. The CDR3 bases are TGTGCCAGCAGCCAAGGGATTAGCCCTAGCACAGATACGCAGTATTTT.

Only a few counts were recorded for this clonotype. The chain has TRBV6-2 or TRBV6-3 and TRBJ2-4, with 12 nucleotides matching TRBD2. The germline gives CDR1 MNHEY, CDR2 SVGEGT. CDR3 size: 18 residues. V gave up 5 bases and J gave up 4 bases; unmatched junction bases: 12. CDR3 sequence reads: CASSPASSSGRAKNIQYF. In nucleotides, the CDR3 is TGTGCCAGCAGTCCCGCCTCGTCTAGCGGGAGGGCTAAAAACATTCAGTACTTC.

This sequence joins TRBV5-1 and TRBJ2-3; TRBD2 matches at 14 bases. This CDR3 region has 18 residues. After removal of 4 bases from V and 1 base from J, the junction contained 8 bases not matched to a gene. CDR1 is SGHRS, CDR2 YFSETQ, per germline. The CDR3 here is CASSLGLAGGRGTDTQYF. In DNA, the CDR3 is TGCGCCAGCAGCCTCGGACTAGCGGGGGGCCGGGGCACAGATACGCAGTATTTT.

The CDR3: CSATGESTDTQYF. For the CDR3, the DNA is TGCAGTGCTACGGGGGAGAGCACAGATACGCAGTATTTT. The rearrangement joins TRBV20-1 to TRBJ2-3, with a weak D call TRBD2 (6 bases). The CDR3 runs 13 residues. Germline lookup yields CDR1 DFQATT and CDR2 SNEGSKA (reference sequence). V lost 4 bases and J lost 0, with 8 bases in between.

This clonotype was recorded at least ten times. The chain has TRBV5-6 and TRBJ2-1, with TRBD2 identical over 14 bases. CDR1 is SGHDT and CDR2 is YYEEEE in the germline V gene. Losses at the gene ends were 4 bases for V and 10 bases for J; bases not matched to a gene: 7. The CDR3 extends over 15 amino acids. CDR3 loop: CASSPAGTSGSEQFF. The CDR3 DNA is TGTGCCAGCAGCCCCGCCGGGACTAGCGGGAGCGAGCAGTTCTTC.

This clonotype was counted between two and nine times. The chain employs TRBV5-5 and TRBJ2-7; D could derive from TRBD1 or TRBD2 (5 bases each). CDR3 size: 15 residues. In germline, CDR1 is SGHKS, CDR2 YYEKEE (reference sequence). With 1 base removed from V and 2 bases from J, the gap between germline ends came to 13 bases. DNA of the CDR3: TGTGCCAGCAGCTTGTTGGGGACGGGGACCTACGAGCAGTACTTC. Translated, it gives CASSLLGTGTYEQYF.

CDR3 sequence reads: CSVEDVWGSRSGNTIYF. The DNA of the CDR3 is TGCAGCGTTGAAGATGTATGGGGATCACGCTCTGGAAACACCATATATTTT. This chain links TRBV29-1 with TRBJ1-3; D gene ambiguous. Germline-derived CDR1 and CDR2 are SQVTM and ANQGSEA. Trimming took 0 bases from V and 0 from J, leaving 15 bases between them. There are 17 residues in the CDR3. The whole variable domain, filled in from reference TRBV29-1 and TRBJ1-3, reads SAVISQKPSRDICQRGTSLTIQCQVDSQVTMMFWYRQQPGQSLTLIATANQGSEATYESGFVIDKFPISRPNLTFSTLTVSNMSPEDSSIYLCSVEDVWGSRSGNTIYFGEGSWLTVV.

The CDR3 sequence is CSVGSAIRMETQYF. CDR3 nucleotides: TGCAGCGTTGGAAGCGCCATTAGGATGGAGACCCAGTACTTC. This chain connects TRBV29-1 to TRBJ2-5, with D uncertain. Trimming removed 4 bases from V and 5 bases from J, with 17 bases in between. The germline gives CDR1 SQVTM, CDR2 ANQGSEA. The CDR3 runs 14 residues.

The chain links TRBV20-1 to TRBJ1-4; D remains unclear. The CDR3 covers 16 residues. Germline-derived CDR1 and CDR2 are DFQATT and SNEGSKA (reference sequence). Trimming left V 0 bases short and J 0 bases short, with 11 bases between. For the CDR3, the DNA is TGCAGTGCTAGAGATCCCCTCAGTGCAACTAATGAAAAACTGTTTTTT. It is translated as CSARDPLSATNEKLFF.

The chain couples TRBV4-1 to TRBJ2-5; weak D call: TRBD2 (5 bases). The CDR3 consists of 15 residues. Per germline, CDR1 MGHRA and CDR2 YSYEKL. Trimming took off 4 bases at V and 0 bases at J, with 12 bases between the two ends. In DNA form, the CDR3 reads TGCGCCAGCAGCCTTGCGGCTAGCTACCAAGAGACCCAGTACTTC. This codes for CASSLAASYQETQYF.

This chain connects TRBV7-2 to TRBJ2-1; the D call may be TRBD1 or TRBD2 (6 bases each). The CDR3 consists of 13 residues. CDR1 is SGHTA and CDR2 is FQGNSA in the germline V gene. V lost 5 bases and J 8 bases, leaving 13 bases between the germline ends. The CDR3 loop is CASSRDGGDEQFF. The CDR3 coding sequence is TGTGCCAGCAGCCGGGACGGGGGCGATGAGCAGTTCTTC.

This clonotype has ten or more counts. This chain connects TRBV20-1 to TRBJ2-5; D ambiguous. Looked up from germline, CDR1 is DFQATT and CDR2 is SNEGSKA (reference sequence). This CDR3 comprises 15 residues. V lost 7 bases, J lost 4 bases, and 22 bases lay in between. CDR3 amino acids: CSVLRTADSGETQYF. The CDR3 nucleotides read TGCAGTGTTCTACGGACCGCAGATTCCGGAGAGACCCAGTACTTC.